This is a list of T cell receptor beta chains from one sample in a study of cytomegalovirus exposure and HLA in healthy donors. TCRdb's table, derived via immunoSEQ multiplex PCR, lists solely in-frame clones and lacks some. The profile shows under 200,000 clones, around 80% of them singletons. The source material was PBMCs. The receptor source for this set is a woman in her 30s in good health and CMV-seronegative. Both conserved end residues are part of each CDR3. The order of the fields is clone size, D gene, V gene, J gene, CDR3 length, CDR3 DNA, CDR3 protein. A D gene is named only where the DNA matches it firmly. Expanded clones are given a class, and other clones once, few, many or no size at all.

-	-	TRBV28	TRBJ1-5	16	TGTGCCAGCACCCCCGTACGGGATTATAGCAATCAGCCCCAGCATTTT	CASTPVRDYSNQPQHF
-	TRBD1	TRBV5-1	TRBJ2-5	14	TGCGCCAGCAGCACTGGACAGGCCCAAGAGACCCAGTACTTC	CASSTGQAQETQYF
-	TRBD2	TRBV11-3	TRBJ2-1	14	TGTGCCAGCAGCAGCGGGGCTACCTACAATGAGCAGTTCTTC	CASSSGATYNEQFF
few	TRBD1	TRBV6-5	TRBJ2-5	14	TGTGCCAGCAGGGAACAGGGGTCCCAAGAGACCCAGTACTTC	CASREQGSQETQYF
-	-	TRBV7-9	TRBJ1-4	13	TGTGCCAGCAGCCCCCGGGACATACAAAAACTGTTTTTT	CASSPRDIQKLFF
-	-	TRBV19	TRBJ1-1	10	TGTGCCACAGGGAACACTGAAGCTTTCTTT	CATGNTEAFF
-	-	TRBV29-1	TRBJ1-1	14	TGCAGCGCCTCCTTCCGACAGGTTAACACTGAAGCTTTCTTT	CSASFRQVNTEAFF
-	TRBD1	TRBV5-1	TRBJ1-3	15	TGCGCCAGCAGCTTGGCCGGGACAGAAATTAACACCATATATTTT	CASSLAGTEINTIYF
few	-	TRBV4-1	TRBJ1-1	12	TGCGCCAGCAGCCGGGAGACAAGAGAAGCTTTCTTT	CASSRETREAFF
-	TRBD2	TRBV15	TRBJ2-1	14	TGTGCCACCGCCGGACTAGCCAACTACAATGAGCAGTTCTTC	CATAGLANYNEQFF
-	-	TRBV6-1	TRBJ1-2	16	TGTGCCAGCAGTGAAGGACAGCCTAACGATTCCTATGGCTACACCTTC	CASSEGQPNDSYGYTF
-	TRBD1	TRBV28	TRBJ1-5	14	TGTGCCAGCAGGTCGGGACAGGGGTATCAGCCCCAGCATTTT	CASRSGQGYQPQHF
-	-	TRBV6-6	TRBJ1-2	15	TGTGCCAGCAGTTACTGGCAGGGATCTAACTATGGCTACACCTTC	CASSYWQGSNYGYTF
-	TRBD1	TRBV6-5	TRBJ1-1	15	TGTGCCAGCAGTCCCACCACAGGGGGCGCGGGTGAAGCTTTCTTT	CASSPTTGGAGEAFF
-	-	TRBV28	TRBJ1-6	15	TGTGCCAGCAGCGCGCCGGGACAACTCCTTTCACCCCTCCACTTT	CASSAPGQLLSPLHF
-	-	TRBV5-4	TRBJ2-2	15	TGTGCCAGCAGCTTCCAGGGTACGAACACCGGGGAGCTGTTTTTT	CASSFQGTNTGELFF
-	-	TRBV11-2	TRBJ2-5	15	TGTGCCAGCAGCTCCCGCCAACAGGGTGTGGAGACCCAGTACTTC	CASSSRQQGVETQYF
-	-	TRBV7-2	TRBJ1-5	15	TGTGCCAGCAGCTTAGGAGGGGGGGCCAATCAGCCCCAGCATTTT	CASSLGGGANQPQHF
few	TRBD1	TRBV5-1	TRBJ2-7	15	TGCGCCAGCAGCTGGGGGACAGGGGGACAGGGTGAGCAGTACTTC	CASSWGTGGQGEQYF
once	-	TRBV18	TRBJ1-1	13	TGTGCCAGCTCGCAAAACGCCCTAACTGAAGCTTTCTTT	CASSQNALTEAFF
-	TRBD2	TRBV6-4	TRBJ2-1	16	TGTGCCAGCAGTCATGGACTAGCGGGGCTTTACAATGAGCAGTTCTTC	CASSHGLAGLYNEQFF
-	TRBD1	TRBV4-1	TRBJ2-2	16	TGCGCCAGCAGCCAGCCCACCGGACAGGGAGGCGGGGAGCTGTTTTTT	CASSQPTGQGGGELFF